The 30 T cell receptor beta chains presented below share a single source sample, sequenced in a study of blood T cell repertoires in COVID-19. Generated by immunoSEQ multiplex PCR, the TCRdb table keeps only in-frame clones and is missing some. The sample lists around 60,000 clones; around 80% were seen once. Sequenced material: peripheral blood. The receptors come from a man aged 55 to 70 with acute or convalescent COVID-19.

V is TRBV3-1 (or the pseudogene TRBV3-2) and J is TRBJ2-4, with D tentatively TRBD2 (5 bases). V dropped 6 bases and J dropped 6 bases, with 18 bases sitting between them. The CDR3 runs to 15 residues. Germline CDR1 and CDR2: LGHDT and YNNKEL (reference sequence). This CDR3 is CASSPTTRGINIQYF. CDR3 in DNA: TGTGCCAGCAGTCCTACGACAAGAGGGATAAACATTCAGTACTTC.

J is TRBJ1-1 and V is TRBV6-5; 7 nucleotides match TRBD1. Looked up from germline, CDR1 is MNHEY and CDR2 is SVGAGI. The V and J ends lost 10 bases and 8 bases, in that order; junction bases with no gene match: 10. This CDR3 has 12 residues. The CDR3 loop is CATTLGQPEAFF. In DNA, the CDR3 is TGTGCCACCACACTGGGACAGCCGGAAGCTTTCTTT.

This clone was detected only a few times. The CDR3 region is CASSLSPGGLGAPLHF. CDR3 nucleotide sequence: TGTGCCAGCAGCTTATCCCCCGGGGGGCTAGGGGCACCCCTCCACTTT. The chain has TRBV7-3 and TRBJ1-6; D might be TRBD1 (6 bases). V gave up 2 bases and J gave up 11 bases, with 19 bases separating them. The CDR3 has 16 amino acids. Germline V lookup: CDR1 SGHTA, CDR2 FQGTGA.

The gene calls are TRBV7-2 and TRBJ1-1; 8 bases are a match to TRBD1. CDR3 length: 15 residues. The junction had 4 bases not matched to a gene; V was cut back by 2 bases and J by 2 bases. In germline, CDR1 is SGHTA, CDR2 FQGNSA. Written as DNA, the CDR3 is TGTGCCAGCAGCTTATCTGACAGGGGAAACACTGAAGCTTTCTTT. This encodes CASSLSDRGNTEAFF.

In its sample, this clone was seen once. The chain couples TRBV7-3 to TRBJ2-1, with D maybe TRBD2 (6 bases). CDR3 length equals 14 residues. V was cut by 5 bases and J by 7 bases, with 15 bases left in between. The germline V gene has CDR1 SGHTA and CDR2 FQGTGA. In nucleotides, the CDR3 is TGTGCCAGCAGCCTCAATTCGGGGGTAAATGAGCAGTTCTTC. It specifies CASSLNSGVNEQFF.

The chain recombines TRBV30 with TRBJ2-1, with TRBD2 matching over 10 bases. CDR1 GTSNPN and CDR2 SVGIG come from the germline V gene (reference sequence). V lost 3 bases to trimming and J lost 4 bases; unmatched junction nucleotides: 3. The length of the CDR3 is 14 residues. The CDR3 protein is CAWSRTSGYNEQFF. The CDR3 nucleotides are TGTGCCTGGAGCCGGACTAGCGGTTACAATGAGCAGTTCTTC.

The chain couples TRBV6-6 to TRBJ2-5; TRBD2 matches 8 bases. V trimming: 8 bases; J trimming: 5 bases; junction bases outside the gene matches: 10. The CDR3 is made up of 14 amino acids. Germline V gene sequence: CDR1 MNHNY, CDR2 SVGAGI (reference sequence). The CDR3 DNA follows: TGTGCCAGCCTAAGGCGGGGGGAGGGGGAGACCCAGTACTTC. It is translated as CASLRRGEGETQYF.

In DNA form, the CDR3 reads TGTGCCAGCAGCCAAGAATTGGCGGGGGGTGAAGAGACCCAGTACTTC. Its protein is CASSQELAGGEETQYF. This rearrangement joins TRBV3-1 (or the pseudogene TRBV3-2) to TRBJ2-5; 8 bases line up with TRBD2. With 0 bases clipped from V and 3 bases from J, the junction kept 6 bases outside the gene matches. CDR3 length equals 16 residues. The germline gives CDR1 LGHDT, CDR2 YNNKEL (reference sequence).

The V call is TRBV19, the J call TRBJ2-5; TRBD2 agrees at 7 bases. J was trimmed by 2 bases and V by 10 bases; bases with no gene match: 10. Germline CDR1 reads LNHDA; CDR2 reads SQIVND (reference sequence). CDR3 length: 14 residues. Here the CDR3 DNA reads TGTGCCACCAACCCACCGGGACTACAAGAGACCCAGTACTTC. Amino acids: CATNPPGLQETQYF. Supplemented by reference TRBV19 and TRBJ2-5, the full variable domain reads DGGITQSPKYLFRKEGQNVTLSCEQNLNHDAMYWYRQDPGQGLRLIYYSQIVNDFQKGDIAEGYSVSREKKESFPLTVTSAQKNPTAFYLCATNPPGLQETQYFGPGTRLLVL.

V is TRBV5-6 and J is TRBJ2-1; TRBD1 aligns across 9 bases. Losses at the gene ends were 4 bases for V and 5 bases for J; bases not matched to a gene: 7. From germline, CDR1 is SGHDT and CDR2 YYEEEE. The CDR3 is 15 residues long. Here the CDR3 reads CASSRDRGYHNEQFF. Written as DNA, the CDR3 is TGTGCCAGCAGCCGCGACAGGGGGTACCACAATGAGCAGTTCTTC.

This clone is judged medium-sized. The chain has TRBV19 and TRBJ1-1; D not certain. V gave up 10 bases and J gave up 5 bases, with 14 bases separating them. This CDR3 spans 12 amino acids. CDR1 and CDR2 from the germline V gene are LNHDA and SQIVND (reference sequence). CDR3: CATLSYGTEAFF. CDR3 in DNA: TGTGCCACCCTGAGCTACGGGACTGAAGCTTTCTTT.

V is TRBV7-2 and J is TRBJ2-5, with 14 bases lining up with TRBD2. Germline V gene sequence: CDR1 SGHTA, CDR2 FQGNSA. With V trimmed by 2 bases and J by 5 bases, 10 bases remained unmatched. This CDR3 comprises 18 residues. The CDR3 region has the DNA TGTGCCAGCAGCTTATATGTAGGGACTAGCGGGGGAAAGGAGACCCAGTACTTC. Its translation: CASSLYVGTSGGKETQYF.

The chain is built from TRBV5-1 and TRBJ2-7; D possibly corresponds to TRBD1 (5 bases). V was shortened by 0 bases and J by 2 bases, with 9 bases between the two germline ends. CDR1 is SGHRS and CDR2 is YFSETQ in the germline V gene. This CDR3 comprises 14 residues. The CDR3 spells CASSLEWGPYEQYF. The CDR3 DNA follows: TGCGCCAGCAGCTTGGAATGGGGCCCCTACGAGCAGTACTTC.

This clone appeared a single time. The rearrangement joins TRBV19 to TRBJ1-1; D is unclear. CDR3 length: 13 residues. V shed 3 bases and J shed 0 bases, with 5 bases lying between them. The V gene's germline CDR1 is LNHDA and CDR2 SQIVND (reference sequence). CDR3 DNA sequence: TGTGCCAGTAGTATGCGGATGAACACTGAAGCTTTCTTT. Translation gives CASSMRMNTEAFF.

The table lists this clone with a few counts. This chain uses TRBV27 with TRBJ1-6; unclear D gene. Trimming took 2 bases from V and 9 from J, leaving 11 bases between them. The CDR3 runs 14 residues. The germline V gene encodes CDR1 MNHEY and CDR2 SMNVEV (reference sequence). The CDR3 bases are TGTGCCAGCAGTTTAGGGCAAAGTTCTTCACCCCTCCACTTT. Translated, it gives CASSLGQSSSPLHF.

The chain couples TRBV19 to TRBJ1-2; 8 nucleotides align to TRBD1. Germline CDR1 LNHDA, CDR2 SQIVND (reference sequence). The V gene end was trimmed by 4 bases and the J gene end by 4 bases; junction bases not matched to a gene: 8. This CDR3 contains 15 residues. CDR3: CASSTPGGRPYGYTF. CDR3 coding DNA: TGTGCCAGTAGTACACCAGGGGGCAGGCCCTATGGCTACACCTTC.

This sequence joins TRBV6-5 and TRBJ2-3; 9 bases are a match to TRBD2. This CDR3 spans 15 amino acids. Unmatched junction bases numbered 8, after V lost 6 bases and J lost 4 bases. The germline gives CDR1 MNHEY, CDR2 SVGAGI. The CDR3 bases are TGTGCCAGCAGGGGGGGTAGCGGGGGATCAGATACGCAGTATTTT. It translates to CASRGGSGGSDTQYF.

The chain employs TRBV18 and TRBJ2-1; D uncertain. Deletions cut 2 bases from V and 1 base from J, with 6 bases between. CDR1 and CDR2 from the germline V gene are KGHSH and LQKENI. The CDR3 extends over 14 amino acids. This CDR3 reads CASSPEDSYNEQFF. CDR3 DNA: TGTGCCAGCTCACCAGAGGATTCCTACAATGAGCAGTTCTTC.

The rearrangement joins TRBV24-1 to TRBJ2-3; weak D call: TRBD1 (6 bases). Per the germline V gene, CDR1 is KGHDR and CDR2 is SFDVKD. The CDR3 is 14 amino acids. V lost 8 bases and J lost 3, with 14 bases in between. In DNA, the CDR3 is TGTGCCACCAAACAGGGTGAGGGAACAGATACGCAGTATTTT. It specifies CATKQGEGTDTQYF.

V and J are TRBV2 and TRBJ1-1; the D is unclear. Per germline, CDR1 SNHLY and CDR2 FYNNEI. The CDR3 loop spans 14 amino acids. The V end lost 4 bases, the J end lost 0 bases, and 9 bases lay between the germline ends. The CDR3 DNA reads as TGTGCCAGCAGTGTCCGGGTTTTGAACACTGAAGCTTTCTTT. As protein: CASSVRVLNTEAFF.

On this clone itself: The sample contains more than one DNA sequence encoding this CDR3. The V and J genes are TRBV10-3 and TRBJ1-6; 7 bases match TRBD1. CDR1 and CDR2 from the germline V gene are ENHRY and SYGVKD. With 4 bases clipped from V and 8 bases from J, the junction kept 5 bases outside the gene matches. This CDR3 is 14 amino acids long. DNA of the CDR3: TGTGCCATCAGTGCGAGACAGGGCGATTCACCCCTCCACTTT. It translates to CAISARQGDSPLHF.

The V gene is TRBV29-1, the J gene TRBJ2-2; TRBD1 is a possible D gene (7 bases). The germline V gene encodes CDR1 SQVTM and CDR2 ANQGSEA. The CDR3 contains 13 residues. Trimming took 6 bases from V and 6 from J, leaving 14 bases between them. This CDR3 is CSVRGASAGELFF. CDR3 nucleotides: TGCAGCGTCAGGGGGGCTAGCGCCGGGGAGCTGTTTTTT.

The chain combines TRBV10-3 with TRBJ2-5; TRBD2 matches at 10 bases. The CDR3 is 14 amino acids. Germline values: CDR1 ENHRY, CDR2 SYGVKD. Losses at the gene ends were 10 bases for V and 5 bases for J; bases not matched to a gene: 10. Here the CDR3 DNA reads TGTGCCAGCGCTGCGCTAGCGGGGGTTGAGACCCAGTACTTC. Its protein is CASAALAGVETQYF.

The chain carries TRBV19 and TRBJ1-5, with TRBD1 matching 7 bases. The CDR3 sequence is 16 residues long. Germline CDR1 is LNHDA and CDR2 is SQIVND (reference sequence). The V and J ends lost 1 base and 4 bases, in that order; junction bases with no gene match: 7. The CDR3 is CASSIVPTGPNQPQHF. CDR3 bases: TGTGCCAGTAGTATAGTCCCGACAGGGCCAAATCAGCCCCAGCATTTT.

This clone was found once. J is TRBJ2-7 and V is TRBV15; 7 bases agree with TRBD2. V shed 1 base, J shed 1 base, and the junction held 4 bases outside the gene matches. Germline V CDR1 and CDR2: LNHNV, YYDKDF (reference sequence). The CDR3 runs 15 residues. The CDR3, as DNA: TGTGCCACCAGCAGAGGTTCAGCGGGGTCCTACGAGCAGTACTTC. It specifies CATSRGSAGSYEQYF.

The CDR3, as DNA: TGTGCCAGCAGCTCGGGGGCGGGGGTAAGAGGGAAGGGCAATCAGCCCCAGCATTTT. Amino acid sequence: CASSSGAGVRGKGNQPQHF. This chain joins TRBV11-2 and TRBJ1-5; a possible D gene is TRBD1 (6 bases). The V and J ends lost 4 bases and 2 bases respectively, with 24 bases between them. This CDR3 comprises 19 residues. The germline V gene has CDR1 SGHAT and CDR2 FQNNGV.

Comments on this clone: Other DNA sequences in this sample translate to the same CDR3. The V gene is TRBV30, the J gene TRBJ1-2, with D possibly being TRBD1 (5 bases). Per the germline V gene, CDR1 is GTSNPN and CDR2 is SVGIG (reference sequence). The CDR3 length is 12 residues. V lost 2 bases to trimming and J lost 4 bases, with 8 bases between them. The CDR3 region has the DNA TGTGCCTGGAGTCGACAGAGCTATGGCTACACCTTC. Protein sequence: CAWSRQSYGYTF.

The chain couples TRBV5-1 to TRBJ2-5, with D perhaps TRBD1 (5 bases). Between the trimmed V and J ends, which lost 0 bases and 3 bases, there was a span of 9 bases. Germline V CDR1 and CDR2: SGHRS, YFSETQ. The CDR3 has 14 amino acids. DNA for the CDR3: TGCGCCAGCAGCTTGGTTCGCAGGGAAGAGACCCAGTACTTC. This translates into CASSLVRREETQYF.

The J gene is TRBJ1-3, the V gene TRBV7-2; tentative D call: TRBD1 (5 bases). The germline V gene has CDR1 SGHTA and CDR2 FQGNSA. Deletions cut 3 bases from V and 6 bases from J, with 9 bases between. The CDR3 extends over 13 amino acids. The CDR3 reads CASSFGAVNTIYF. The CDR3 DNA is TGTGCCAGCAGCTTTGGGGCCGTAAACACCATATATTTT.

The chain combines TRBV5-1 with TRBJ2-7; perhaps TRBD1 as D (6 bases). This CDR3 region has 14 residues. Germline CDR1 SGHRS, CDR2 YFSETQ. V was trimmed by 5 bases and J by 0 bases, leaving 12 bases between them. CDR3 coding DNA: TGCGCCAGCAGTTCACAGGGACCCTCCTACGAGCAGTACTTC. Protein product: CASSSQGPSYEQYF.